This T cell receptor (beta chain) comes out of a study of CD8 T cells in ankylosing spondylitis. General observations from the study: Disease-linked clones were CD8+ and relatively rare in peripheral blood. Significant enrichment of disease-linked clones was reported in matched ankylosing spondylitis synovial fluid.

This CDR3 has 15 residues. Looked up from germline, CDR1 is SGHRS and CDR2 is YFSETQ. V shed 7 bases, J shed 4 bases, and the junction held 5 bases outside the gene matches. Using quantitative 5'-RACE with molecular barcodes, the authors made TCR beta libraries. MiXCR was run by TCRdb on the 5' RACE reads, yielding one entry per CDR3 protein. This sample has under 200,000 distinct CDR3 sequences, with 11% found just once. This clonotype was detected many times. What it recognizes is unknown. The TCR comes from a male donor with ankylosing spondylitis or in good health (not recorded which). The sample taken for sequencing was blood, either unsorted or a sorted T cell fraction (not recorded which). V and J are TRBV5-1 and TRBJ2-2, with 12 bases aligning to TRBD2. This chain's CDR3 is CASGMTSGSTGELFF. In DNA, the CDR3 is TGCGCCAGCGGCATGACTAGCGGGAGCACCGGGGAGCTGTTTTTT.